In its sample, the clone carrying this T cell receptor (beta chain) was seen a few times. The target antigen is unknown. The CDR3 loop spans 12 amino acids. CDR1 is SGHTA and CDR2 is FQGNSA in the germline V gene. V gave up 6 bases and J gave up 2 bases, with 6 bases separating them. Antigen-specific CD4+ T cells were expanded (with viral peptide pools) by the ViraFEST assay ahead of sequencing. On day 10 of culture, CD4+ T cells were separated out. Recipients of the vaccine had no prior SARS-CoV-2 infection and negative nucleocapsid antibodies. On days 3 and 7, fresh IL-2 medium replaced half the medium. The data are from a study of vaccination effects on CD4 cells after COVID-19. About the study: It was two doses of either the BNT162b2 or mRNA-1273 vaccine that participants received.

Measured with immunoSEQ multiplex PCR; TCRdb has only the in-frame clones, and not every one. The sample lists 40,000 to 50,000 clones, 77% seen once, with 2.9% in the top ten. Notes on the study in general: Late after vaccination, infection- and vaccine-induced clones showed marked clonal contraction. Cross-reaction with common cold coronaviruses was seen in only 1 of 255 vaccine-induced clones from healthy vaccinees.

The sample consisted of CD4+ T cells from PBMCs cultured with HCoV-NL63 spike peptides, taken before COVID-19 vaccination. The sequence was collected from a human donor who received a COVID-19 vaccine. The chain uses TRBV7-2 and TRBJ2-3; D unclear. Written as DNA, the CDR3 is TGTGCCAGCAGGGCGTTCACAGATACGCAGTATTTT. It specifies CASRAFTDTQYF.